This T cell receptor beta chain was retrieved from a study of T-cell memory formation after mild COVID-19. Broader study findings: Those CD4+ clones that contracted were mainly in CM and EM (CD8+ ones in EMRA).

V lost 5 bases and J 5 bases, leaving 11 bases between the germline ends. The CDR3 runs 13 residues. Germline CDR1 LNHDA, CDR2 SQIVND (reference sequence). TCRdb reanalysed the 5' RACE reads using MiXCR and keeps one entry per CDR3 protein. The profile shows around 390,000 distinct CDR3 sequences, 16% of them singletons. As regards this clonotype: As yet, its antigen is unknown.

V gene TRBV19 combines with J gene TRBJ2-3, with D perhaps matching TRBD1 or TRBD2 (6 bases each). Sequences were obtained from PBMCs or a T cell subset sorted from them (not recorded which). This clonotype was sampled from a man younger than 35 who had mild COVID-19 (a few samples of this study predate the infection). Cell type and time point are not known. CDR3 loop: CASSAGGQDTQYF. DNA of the CDR3: TGTGCCAGTAGTGCCGGGGGCCAAGATACGCAGTATTTT.